Below, one T cell receptor beta chain is given with its context. This specimen comes from a study of shared clonotypes between healthy human individuals. Study-level information: Those who served as donors were two women and a few men between the ages of 18 and 49.

Terminally differentiated effector memory CD45RA+ cells were excluded from the naive CD8 cells, which were CD45RO-negative and positively selected for CCR7. Method: immunoSEQ multiplex PCR; TCRdb's copy keeps in-frame clones and lacks some. Counted here are about 2 million clones, roughly 94% occurring once; the ten biggest clones make up 1% to 1.5%. The CDR3 is made up of 15 amino acids. Germline V gene data show CDR1 as MNHEY and CDR2 as SMNVEV (reference sequence). After removal of 1 base from V and 5 bases from J, the junction contained 5 bases not matched to a gene. The chain recombines TRBV27 with TRBJ2-3, with 8 nucleotides matching TRBD2. The sample taken for sequencing was naive CD8+ T cells sorted from blood. The TCR originated in a man aged 18 to 29 in good health. CDR3 amino acids: CASSLYGGAGDTQYF. CDR3 DNA: TGTGCCAGCAGTTTATACGGGGGGGCCGGAGATACGCAGTATTTT.